This paragraph covers one T cell receptor (beta chain) sequence. Germline V gene data show CDR1 as SQVTM and CDR2 as ANQGSEA. This CDR3 has 12 amino acids. V was shortened by 5 bases and J by 6 bases, with 10 bases between the two germline ends. The record originates from a study of blood T cell repertoires in COVID-19. Assay: immunoSEQ multiplex PCR; the TCRdb copy retains only in-frame clones and omits some. The sample consists of fewer than 350,000 clones, about 90% of them appearing once. Material for sequencing was peripheral blood. The sequence was obtained from a woman between 25 and 40 years old who had recovered from COVID-19. The chain links TRBV29-1 to TRBJ1-4; TRBD1 might be the D (6 bases). The CDR3 spells CSVRQDDEKLFF. CDR3 nucleotide sequence: TGCAGCGTTCGACAGGACGATGAAAAACTGTTTTTT.